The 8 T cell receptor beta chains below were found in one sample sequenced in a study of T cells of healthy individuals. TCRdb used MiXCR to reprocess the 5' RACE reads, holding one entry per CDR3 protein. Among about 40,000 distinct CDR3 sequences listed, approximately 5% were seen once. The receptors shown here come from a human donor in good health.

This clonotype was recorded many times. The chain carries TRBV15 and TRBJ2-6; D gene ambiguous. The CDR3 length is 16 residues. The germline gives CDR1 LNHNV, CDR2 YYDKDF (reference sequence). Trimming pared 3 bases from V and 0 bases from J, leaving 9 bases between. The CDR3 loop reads CATSREVRSGANVLTF. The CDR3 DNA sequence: TGTGCCACCAGCAGGGAAGTCCGCTCTGGGGCCAACGTCCTGACTTTC.

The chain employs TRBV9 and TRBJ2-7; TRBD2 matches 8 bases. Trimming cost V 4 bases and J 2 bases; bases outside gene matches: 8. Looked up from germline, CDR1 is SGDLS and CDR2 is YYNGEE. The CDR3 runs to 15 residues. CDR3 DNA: TGTGCCAGCAGCCCCGGGGGGGGGGCAGCCTACGAGCAGTACTTC. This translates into CASSPGGGAAYEQYF.

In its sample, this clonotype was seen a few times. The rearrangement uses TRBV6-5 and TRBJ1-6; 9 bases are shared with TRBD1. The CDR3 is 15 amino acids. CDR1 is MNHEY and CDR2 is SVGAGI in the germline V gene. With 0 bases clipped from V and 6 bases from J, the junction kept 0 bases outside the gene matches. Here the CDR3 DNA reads TGTGCCAGCAGTTACTCGGGACAGGGTAATTCACCCCTCCACTTT. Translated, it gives CASSYSGQGNSPLHF.

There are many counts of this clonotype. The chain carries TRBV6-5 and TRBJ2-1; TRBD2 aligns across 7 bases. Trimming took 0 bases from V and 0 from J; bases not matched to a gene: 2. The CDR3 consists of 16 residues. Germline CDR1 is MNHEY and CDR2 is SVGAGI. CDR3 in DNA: TGTGCCAGCAGTTACTCAGGCGGGGGCTCCTACAATGAGCAGTTCTTC. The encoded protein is CASSYSGGGSYNEQFF.

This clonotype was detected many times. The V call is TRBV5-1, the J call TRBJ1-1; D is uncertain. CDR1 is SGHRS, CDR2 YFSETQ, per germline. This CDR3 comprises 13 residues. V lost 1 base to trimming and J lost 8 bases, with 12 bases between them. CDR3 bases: TGCGCCAGCAGCTTGAGGGCAGGACCAGAAGCTTTCTTT. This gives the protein CASSLRAGPEAFF.

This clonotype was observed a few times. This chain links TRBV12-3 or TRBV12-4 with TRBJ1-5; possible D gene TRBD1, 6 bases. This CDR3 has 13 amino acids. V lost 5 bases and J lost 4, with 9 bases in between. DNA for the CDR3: TGTGCCAGCAGTCCAGACAGGAATCAGCCCCAGCATTTT. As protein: CASSPDRNQPQHF.

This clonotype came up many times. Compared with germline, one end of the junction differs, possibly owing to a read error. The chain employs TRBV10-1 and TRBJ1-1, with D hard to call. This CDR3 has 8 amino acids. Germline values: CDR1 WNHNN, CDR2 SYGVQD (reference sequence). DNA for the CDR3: TGCGCCAGCAGCGAAAACCCTTTT. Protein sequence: CASSENPF.

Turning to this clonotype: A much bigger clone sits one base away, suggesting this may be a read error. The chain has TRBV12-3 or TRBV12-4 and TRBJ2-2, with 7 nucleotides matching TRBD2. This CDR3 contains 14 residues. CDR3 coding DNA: TGTTCCAGCAGTTTTGGGGGGGACACCGGGGAGCTGTTTTTT. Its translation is CSSSFGGDTGELFF.